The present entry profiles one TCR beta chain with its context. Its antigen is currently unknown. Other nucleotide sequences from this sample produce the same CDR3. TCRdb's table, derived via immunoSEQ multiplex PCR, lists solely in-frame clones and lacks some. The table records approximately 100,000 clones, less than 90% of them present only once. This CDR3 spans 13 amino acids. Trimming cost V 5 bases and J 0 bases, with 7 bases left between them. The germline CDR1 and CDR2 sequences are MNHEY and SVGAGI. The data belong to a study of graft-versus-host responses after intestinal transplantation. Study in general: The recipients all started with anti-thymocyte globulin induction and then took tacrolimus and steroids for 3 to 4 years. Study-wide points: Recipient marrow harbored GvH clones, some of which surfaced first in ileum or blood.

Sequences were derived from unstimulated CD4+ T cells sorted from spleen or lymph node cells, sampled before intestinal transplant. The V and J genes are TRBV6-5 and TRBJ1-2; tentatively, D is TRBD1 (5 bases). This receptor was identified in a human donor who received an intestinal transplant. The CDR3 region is CASSGTANYGYTF. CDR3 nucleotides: TGTGCCAGCAGTGGGACGGCTAACTATGGCTACACCTTC.